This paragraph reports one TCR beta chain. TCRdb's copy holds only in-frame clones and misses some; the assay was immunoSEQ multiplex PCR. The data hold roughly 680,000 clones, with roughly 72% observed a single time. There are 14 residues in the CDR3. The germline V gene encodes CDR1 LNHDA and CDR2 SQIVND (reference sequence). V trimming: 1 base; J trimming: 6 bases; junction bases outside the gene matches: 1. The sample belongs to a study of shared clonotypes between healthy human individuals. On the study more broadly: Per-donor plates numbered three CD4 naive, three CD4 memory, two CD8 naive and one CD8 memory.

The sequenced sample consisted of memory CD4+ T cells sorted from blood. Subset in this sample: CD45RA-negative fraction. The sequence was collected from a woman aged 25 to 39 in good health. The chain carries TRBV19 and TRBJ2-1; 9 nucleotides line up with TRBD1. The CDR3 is CASSIGQGGNEQFF. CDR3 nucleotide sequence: TGTGCCAGTAGTATAGGACAGGGGGGCAATGAGCAGTTCTTC.